The rows below give T cell receptor beta chains drawn from one sample of a study of human T cells and chemical hapten exposure. Using its own MiXCR run on the RACE reads, TCRdb lists one record per CDR3 protein. This repertoire shows 330,000 or so distinct CDR3 sequences, about 6% found once; its top ten account for more than 5.5%. The specimen comprised whole blood, sampled in connection with sensitization to the hapten diphenylcyclopropenone (DPC). Receptors originate from a woman under 30 with alopecia areata. Some clones in this sample may be carry-over from other donors' samples. Each CDR3 is given with its conserved first and last residue. D genes are given only for firm matches. Size is stated for part of the rows, as once, few or many counts, or as a class when the clone is expanded.

16,TRBV9,NA,TRBJ2-4,NA,CASSAAQSTAKNIQYF,TGTGCCAGCAGCGCGGCTCAATCAACGGCCAAAAACATTCAGTACTTC
16,TRBV6-5,few,TRBJ1-3,TRBD1,CASSKTTGVEGNTIYF,TGTGCCAGCTCAAAAACTACAGGGGTGGAGGGAAACACCATATATTTT
14,TRBV6-6,many,TRBJ1-6,NA,CASSYMWISSPLHF,TGTGCCAGCAGTTACATGTGGATCAGTTCACCCCTCCACTTT
15,TRBV5-1,NA,TRBJ2-3,NA,CASSWRGGSTDTQYF,TGCGCCAGCAGCTGGAGGGGGGGTAGCACAGATACGCAGTATTTT
14,TRBV12-3/TRBV12-4,many,TRBJ2-3,NA,CASSRVRSTDTQYF,TGTGCCAGCAGTCGAGTAAGGAGCACAGATACGCAGTATTTT
18,TRBV20-1,few,TRBJ1-4,TRBD1,CSARGGQGVSITNEKLFF,TGCAGTGCTAGGGGAGGACAGGGAGTTTCTATAACTAATGAAAAACTGTTTTTT
15,TRBV10-3,NA,TRBJ2-7,NA,CAISESGAGSGEQYF,TGTGCCATCAGTGAGTCGGGGGCAGGGAGTGGCGAGCAGTACTTC
13,TRBV6-2/TRBV6-3,few,TRBJ1-5,NA,CASISFLNQPQHF,TGTGCCAGCATCTCATTCCTGAATCAGCCCCAGCATTTT
17,TRBV12-3/TRBV12-4,many,TRBJ1-5,NA,CASSLERGSYSNQPQHF,TGTGCCAGCAGTTTAGAGAGAGGGAGTTATAGCAATCAGCCCCAGCATTTT
17,TRBV6-4,NA,TRBJ2-3,NA,CASSLNWGQLTSDTQYF,TGTGCCAGCAGTTTAAATTGGGGACAACTAACCTCAGATACGCAGTATTTT
15,TRBV4-3,NA,TRBJ2-3,TRBD2,CASSQLLADGDTQYF,TGCGCCAGCAGCCAACTGCTAGCGGATGGAGATACGCAGTATTTT
14,TRBV7-9,once,TRBJ1-5,TRBD1,CASSQGGGDQPQHF,TGTGCCAGCAGCCAGGGGGGTGGCGATCAGCCCCAGCATTTT
17,TRBV5-6,NA,TRBJ2-6,TRBD1,CASSFRTGAPGANVLTF,TGTGCCAGCAGCTTTCGGACAGGGGCCCCTGGGGCCAACGTCCTGACTTTC
15,TRBV10-3,many,TRBJ1-1,NA,CAIRWTAGLNTEAFF,TGTGCCATCAGATGGACAGCTGGATTGAACACTGAAGCTTTCTTT
15,TRBV29-1,many,TRBJ1-5,NA,CSVGRGLIRYQPQHF,TGCAGCGTTGGGAGGGGGTTAATCCGGTATCAGCCCCAGCATTTT
14,TRBV20-1,few,TRBJ2-5,TRBD2,CSASRAGGQETQYF,TGCAGTGCTAGTCGGGCGGGGGGCCAAGAGACCCAGTACTTC
14,TRBV6-1,many,TRBJ1-5,NA,CASSSEYSNQPQHF,TGTGCCAGCAGTTCAGAGTATAGCAATCAGCCCCAGCATTTT
13,TRBV19,NA,TRBJ2-7,NA,CASSRDIYYEQYF,TGTGCCAGTAGTAGGGACATATACTACGAGCAGTACTTC
13,TRBV29-1,many,TRBJ1-6,NA,CSVGETGGSPLHF,TGCAGCGTTGGTGAGACGGGAGGTTCACCCCTCCACTTT
12,TRBV27,many,TRBJ2-3,NA,CASGGRTDTQYF,TGTGCCAGCGGAGGGAGGACAGATACGCAGTATTTT
13,TRBV7-2,many,TRBJ2-6,NA,CASTRSGANVLTF,TGTGCCAGCACCAGGTCTGGGGCCAACGTCCTGACTTTC
13,TRBV20-1,many,TRBJ2-7,TRBD1,CSARGQGRYEQYF,TGCAGTGCTAGGGGACAGGGAAGGTACGAGCAGTACTTC
14,TRBV9,many,TRBJ2-5,NA,CASSVDGRGETQYF,TGTGCCAGCAGCGTGGATGGGAGAGGAGAGACCCAGTACTTC